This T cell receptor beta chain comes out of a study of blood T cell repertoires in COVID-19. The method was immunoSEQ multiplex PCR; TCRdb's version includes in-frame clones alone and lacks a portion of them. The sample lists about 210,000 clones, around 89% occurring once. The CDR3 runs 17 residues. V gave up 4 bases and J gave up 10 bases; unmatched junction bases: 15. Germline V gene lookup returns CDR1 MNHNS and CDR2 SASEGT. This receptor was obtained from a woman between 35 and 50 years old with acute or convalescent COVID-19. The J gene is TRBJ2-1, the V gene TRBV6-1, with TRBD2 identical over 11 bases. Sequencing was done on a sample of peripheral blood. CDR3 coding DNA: TGTGCCAGCAGTGGGGAGGCTTTAGCGGGGGGGCCCCGGGAGCAGTTCTTC. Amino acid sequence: CASSGEALAGGPREQFF.